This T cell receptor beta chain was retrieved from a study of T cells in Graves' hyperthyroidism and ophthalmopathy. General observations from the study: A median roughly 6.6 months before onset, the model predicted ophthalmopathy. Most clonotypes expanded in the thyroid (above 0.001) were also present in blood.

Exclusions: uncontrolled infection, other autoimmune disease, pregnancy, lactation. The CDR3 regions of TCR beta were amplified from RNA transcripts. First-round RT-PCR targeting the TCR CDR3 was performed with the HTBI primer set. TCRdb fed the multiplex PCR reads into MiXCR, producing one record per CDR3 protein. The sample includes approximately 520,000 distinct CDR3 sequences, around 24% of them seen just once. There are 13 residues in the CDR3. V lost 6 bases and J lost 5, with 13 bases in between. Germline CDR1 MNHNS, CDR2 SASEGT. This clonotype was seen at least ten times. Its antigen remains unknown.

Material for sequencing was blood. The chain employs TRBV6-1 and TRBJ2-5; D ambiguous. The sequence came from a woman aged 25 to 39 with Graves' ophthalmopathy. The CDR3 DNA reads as TGTGCCAGCAGGGTTCTAGGGCAGGAGACCCAGTACTTC. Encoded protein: CASRVLGQETQYF.